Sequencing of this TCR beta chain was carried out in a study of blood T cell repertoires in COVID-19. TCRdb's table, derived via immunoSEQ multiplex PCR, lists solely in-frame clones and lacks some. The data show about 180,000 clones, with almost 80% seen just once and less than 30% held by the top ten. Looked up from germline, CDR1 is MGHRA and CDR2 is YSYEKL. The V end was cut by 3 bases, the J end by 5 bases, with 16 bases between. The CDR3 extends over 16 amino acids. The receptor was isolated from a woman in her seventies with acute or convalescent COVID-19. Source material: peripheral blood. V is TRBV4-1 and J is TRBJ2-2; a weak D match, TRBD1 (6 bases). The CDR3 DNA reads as TGCGCCAGCAGCCAGCGACAGGTTTCTTCGACCGGGGAGCTGTTTTTT. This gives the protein CASSQRQVSSTGELFF.